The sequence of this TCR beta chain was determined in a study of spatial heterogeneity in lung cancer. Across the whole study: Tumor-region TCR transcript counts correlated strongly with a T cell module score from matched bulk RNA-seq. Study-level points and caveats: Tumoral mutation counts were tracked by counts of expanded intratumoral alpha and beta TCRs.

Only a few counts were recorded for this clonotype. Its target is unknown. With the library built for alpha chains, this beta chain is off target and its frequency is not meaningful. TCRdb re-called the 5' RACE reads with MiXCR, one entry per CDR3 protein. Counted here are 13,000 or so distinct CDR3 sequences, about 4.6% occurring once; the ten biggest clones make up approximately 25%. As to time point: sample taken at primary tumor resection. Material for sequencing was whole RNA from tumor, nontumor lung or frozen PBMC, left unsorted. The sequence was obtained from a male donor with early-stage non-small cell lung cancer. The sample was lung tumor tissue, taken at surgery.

In nucleotides, the CDR3 is TGTGCCAGCAGCAACAGGGGTGATGGGGCCAACGTCCTGACTTTC. It encodes CASSNRGDGANVLTF. The genes are TRBV5-6 and TRBJ2-6, with 7 bases fitting TRBD1. V was pared by 4 bases and J by 3 bases, with 4 bases of the junction left unmatched. CDR3 size: 15 residues. CDR1 and CDR2 (germline): SGHDT, YYEEEE.